This T cell receptor (beta chain) came from a study of shared T cell receptors in the human thymus. Only in-frame clones appear in the TCRdb table, and some are missing; sequencing was by immunoSEQ multiplex PCR. The data show hundreds of thousands of clones, approximately 89% seen once. These data were also filed under a second study, of human thymus T cells. That work states: Resections removed during corrective heart surgery provided the thymus tissue used.

This receptor was identified in a boy in the first two years of life with a congenital heart defect. The sample was thymocytes.

The CDR3 here is CASGRPGGPQHF. CDR3 in DNA: TGTGCTAGTGGAAGACCGGGGGGGCCCCAGCATTTT. V and J are TRBV12-5 and TRBJ1-5, with a weak D call TRBD1 (5 bases). This CDR3 comprises 12 residues. Germline CDR1 and CDR2: LGHNT and FRNRAP. Trimming stripped 6 bases from V and 9 bases from J, with 12 bases between.